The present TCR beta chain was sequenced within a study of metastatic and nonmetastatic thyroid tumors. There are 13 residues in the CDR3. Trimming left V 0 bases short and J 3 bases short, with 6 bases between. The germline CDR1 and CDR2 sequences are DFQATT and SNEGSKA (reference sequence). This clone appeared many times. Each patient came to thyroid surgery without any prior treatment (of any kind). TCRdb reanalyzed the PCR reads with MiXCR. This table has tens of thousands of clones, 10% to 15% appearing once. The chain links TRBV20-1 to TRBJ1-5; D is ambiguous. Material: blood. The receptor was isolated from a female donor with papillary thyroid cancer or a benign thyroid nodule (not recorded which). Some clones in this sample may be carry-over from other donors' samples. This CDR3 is CSARDTVNQPQHF. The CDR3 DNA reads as TGCAGTGCTAGAGATACGGTCAATCAGCCCCAGCATTTT.